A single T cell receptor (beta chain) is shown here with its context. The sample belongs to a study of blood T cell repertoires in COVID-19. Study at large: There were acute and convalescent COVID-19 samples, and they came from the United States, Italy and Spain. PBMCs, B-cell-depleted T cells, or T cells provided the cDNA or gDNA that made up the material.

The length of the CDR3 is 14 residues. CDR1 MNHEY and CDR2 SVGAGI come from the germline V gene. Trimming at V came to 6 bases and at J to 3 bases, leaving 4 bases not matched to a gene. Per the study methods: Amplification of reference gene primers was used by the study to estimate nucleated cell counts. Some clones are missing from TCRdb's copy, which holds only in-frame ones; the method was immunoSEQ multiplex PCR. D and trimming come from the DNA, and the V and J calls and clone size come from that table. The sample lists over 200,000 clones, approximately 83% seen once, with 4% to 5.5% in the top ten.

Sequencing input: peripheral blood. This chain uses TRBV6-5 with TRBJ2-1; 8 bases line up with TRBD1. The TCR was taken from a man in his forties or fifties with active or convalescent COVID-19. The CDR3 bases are TGTGCCAGCAGGGAGACAGGGGACTACAATGAGCAGTTCTTC. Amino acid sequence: CASRETGDYNEQFF.